These T cell receptor beta chains were read from a single sample in a study of CD8+ T cells in alopecia areata. Assay: immunoSEQ multiplex PCR; the TCRdb copy retains only in-frame clones and omits some. The sample carries roughly 140,000 clones, about 51% recorded once. The sample was CD8+ T cells sorted from blood, taken at week 0. The receptors shown here come from a human donor with alopecia areata. Both conserved end residues are part of each CDR3. Each record gives: D gene, J gene, clone size, V gene, CDR3 DNA, CDR3 protein. The D gene is left open where the match is weak. Rows give clone size only sometimes, using once, few, many, or a class for an expanded clone.

>-|TRBJ2-1|-|TRBV27
TGTGCCAGCAGTTTAGGTCCCAGGCGTTCCTACAATGAGCAGTTCTTC
CASSLGPRRSYNEQFF
>-|TRBJ1-2|-|TRBV4-3
TGCGCCAGCAGCCAAGGGCAGGGGTCCAACTATGGCTACACCTTC
CASSQGQGSNYGYTF
>-|TRBJ1-1|few|TRBV29-1
TGCAGCGGCGTCAGCCTGGACAGATCGAACACTGAAGCTTTCTTT
CSGVSLDRSNTEAFF
>-|TRBJ1-1|few|TRBV30
TGTGCCTGGAGTGTGATGGCTGACGAAGCTTTCTTT
CAWSVMADEAFF
>-|TRBJ2-7|-|TRBV30
TGTGCCTGGAGTGTGGGGAGCGAGCAGTACTTC
CAWSVGSEQYF
>-|TRBJ2-2|-|TRBV30
TGTGCCTGGAGTGTATCTGGGGAGCTGTTTTTT
CAWSVSGELFF
>-|TRBJ2-3|few|TRBV13
TGTGCCAGCGGGGTGGAAGATACGCAGTATTTT
CASGVEDTQYF
>-|TRBJ2-5|-|TRBV7-9
TGTGCCAGCAGCTCGATGGGGTACCAAGAGACCCAGTACTTC
CASSSMGYQETQYF
>-|TRBJ2-1|-|TRBV27
TGTGCCACCATAGACACAAGCTCCTACAATGAGCAGTTCTTC
CATIDTSSYNEQFF
>TRBD1|TRBJ1-2|-|TRBV29-1
TGCAGCGTTGAAGGACCCGACAGGGCTGTGAGGGGCTACACCTTC
CSVEGPDRAVRGYTF
>-|TRBJ1-4|-|TRBV4-3
TGCGCCAGCAGCCAAGAAGTCGGGCCGACACCTAGTGAAAAACTGTTTTTT
CASSQEVGPTPSEKLFF
>-|TRBJ2-1|many|TRBV19
TGTGCCAGTAGTATTAGTCCAGCTGGGGCTAATGAGCAGTTCTTC
CASSISPAGANEQFF
>-|TRBJ2-7|many|TRBV5-1
TGCGCCAGCAGCCAAGTAGCGGACTCCTACGAGCAGTACTTC
CASSQVADSYEQYF
>-|TRBJ2-2|-|TRBV27
TGTGCCAGCAGTTTATCTGGGGCAGCCGGGGAGCTGTTTTTT
CASSLSGAAGELFF
>-|TRBJ2-1|few|TRBV5-1
TGCGCCAGCAGCATGGACAGTGGGGGCAACAATGAGCAGTTCTTC
CASSMDSGGNNEQFF